This record concerns one TCR beta chain sequence. Germline CDR1 and CDR2: MNHEY and SMNVEV (reference sequence). This CDR3 region has 15 residues. After removal of 5 bases from V and 4 bases from J, the junction contained 6 bases not matched to a gene. In the original analysis: Nucleated cell number was recorded as an estimate derived from reference gene primer amplification. Generated by immunoSEQ multiplex PCR, the TCRdb table keeps only in-frame clones and is missing some. That table gives V, J and clone size, and the DNA gave D and trimming. This table has around 320,000 clones, approximately 89% appearing once. The data belong to a study of blood T cell repertoires in COVID-19. Study details: Acute-phase and convalescent COVID-19 samples originated in the United States, Italy and Spain. Sources were T cells, B-cell-depleted T cells, or PBMCs; the material itself was cDNA or gDNA.

Sample: peripheral blood. This chain joins TRBV27 and TRBJ1-4; 8 bases line up with TRBD1. This clonotype was sampled from a woman aged 30 to 39 who had recovered from COVID-19. The CDR3 DNA sequence: TGTGCCAGCAGTCCGTCGGACAGGGTTAATGAAAAACTGTTTTTT. Its protein product is CASSPSDRVNEKLFF.